This T cell receptor (beta chain) emerged from a study of regulatory dendritic cells for organ transplantation (dated by TCRdb to 2016 to 2017). As for the study more broadly: Monocytes were cultured with vitamin D3 on days 0 and 4 and with IL-10 on day 4 to generate regulatory dendritic cells. On day 6, LPS was added to the DC cultures to test how the DCs responded to a strong maturation-inducing agent. Before and after allostimulation with regulatory or mature dendritic cells, TCRbeta repertoires were sequenced from sorted naive and memory CD4+ and CD8+ T cells. Summary of the overall study and its limitations: Allostimulation expanded memory CD8+ clones in both subjects, but regulatory dendritic cells appeared to induce more limited expansion than mature dendritic cells. Only a couple of subjects were sequenced, and considerable between-individual heterogeneity in the alloreactive memory CD8+ T cell pool was noted by the authors. Naive CD4+ and CD8+ T cells showed highly diverse repertoires, whereas memory cells were less diverse and memory CD8+ cells were the most oligoclonal. Among the resting subsets, memory CD8+ T cells contained the most alloreactive TCR clonotypes.

Remarks on this clone: It has no known antigen specificity. Base qualities are missing; no much larger clone stands one base away.

Sorted T cell subsets were CFSE-labeled and co-cultured for roughly 5 days with allogeneic regulatory or mature dendritic cells at a 1:10 DC:T ratio. FACS was used to sort naive T cells as CD45RA+ cells and memory T cells as CD45RO+ CD4+ or CD8+ cells. The T cells used for TCR sequencing were obtained from two healthy control subjects. Genomic DNA was extracted with the Qiagen DNeasy Blood & Tissue Kit. The TCRbeta CDR3 regions were amplified in a multiplexed two-step PCR with Vbeta-specific forward primers and Jbeta-specific reverse primers. The TCRbeta libraries were sequenced on an Illumina instrument via the immunoSEQ service. The original methods were these. IMGT annotation was used to assign V, D and J genes, and synthetic CDR3 analogues were used to correct the counts for multiplex PCR bias. In the immunoSEQ Analyzer, repertoire clonality was calculated as one minus the normalized Shannon entropy. Clonal expansion was defined by Fisher's exact test with Benjamini-Hochberg false discovery rate control, using two-tailed P<0.01. TCRdb holds this immuneACCESS table with in-frame rearrangements only. Some clones are missing; in checked studies, unresolved V genes explain under half, and the rest has no known cause. V and J calls and clone size are those listed in that table; D and trimming were worked out from the DNA. The sample profile shows about 10,000 clones; approximately 65% of them were found once. The ten largest clones take up 0.45% to 0.7% of the sample.

At the junction V is shortened by 1 base and J by 6 bases, with 10 bases in between. CDR1 SGHTA and CDR2 FQGNSA are derived from the germline V gene. Measured from the cysteine to the phenylalanine, the CDR3 is 14 residues long. The CDR3 DNA has 42 bases and is translated from base 1. The sequence came from a human donor in good health. The sample consisted of naive CD4+ T cells from blood cultured with dendritic cells. This sample's cell subset or site label indicates: CD45RA+ naive T cells. The rearrangement combines TRBV7-2 with TRBJ1-5; TRBD1 is possibly the D segment (5 matching bases). The DNA sequence is as follows: TGTGCCAGCAGCTTAGTCGGGGGTAGTCAGCCCCAGCATTTT. Translated, it gives CASSLVGGSQPQHF.